This T cell receptor beta chain derives from a study of blood T cell repertoires in COVID-19. About the research overall: The cDNA or gDNA used as material had been derived from T cells, B-cell-depleted T cells, or PBMCs.

The sample holds one count of this clone. Authors' analysis steps: Estimation of nucleated cell counts relied on the amplification of reference gene primers. Produced via immunoSEQ multiplex PCR; TCRdb's table is partial and in-frame only. From that table come the V and J calls and clone size; the DNA was used to work out D and trimming. Counted here are hundreds of thousands of clones, just over 85% occurring once; the ten biggest clones make up roughly 4.5%. Trimming took 3 bases from V and 0 from J, leaving 15 bases between them. The V gene's germline CDR1 is SGHDT and CDR2 YYEEEE. The CDR3 runs 16 residues.

The clonotype comes from a man aged 30-40 years who had recovered from COVID-19. The chain couples TRBV5-6 to TRBJ1-2, with D unclear. The sequenced sample consisted of PBMCs or T cells enriched from blood (not recorded which). The CDR3 sequence: CASSSRPGLANYGYTF. The DNA for the CDR3 is TGTGCCAGCAGCTCCCGGCCCGGGTTAGCTAACTATGGCTACACCTTC.